These 6 T cell receptor beta chains originate from one sample sequenced in a study of shared clonotypes between healthy human individuals. Measured with immunoSEQ multiplex PCR; TCRdb has only the in-frame clones, and not every one. The sample holds about 2.1 million clones; about 94% are singletons and the top ten take 1.5% to 2%. Naive CD8 cells, CD45RO-negative and positively selected for CCR7, excluded terminally differentiated effector memory CD45RA+ cells. Sequences were obtained from naive CD8+ T cells from PBMCs. These receptors were taken from a young man in good health. Some clones in this sample may be carry-over from other donors' samples.

This chain connects TRBV15 to TRBJ2-5; D ambiguous. The length of the CDR3 is 13 residues. The germline V and J ends were trimmed by 1 base and 8 bases, with 11 bases remaining between them. Looked up from germline, CDR1 is LNHNV and CDR2 is YYDKDF (reference sequence). The CDR3 loop is CATSRAFGNTQYF. The CDR3 DNA sequence: TGTGCCACCAGCAGAGCATTTGGGAACACCCAGTACTTC.

The J gene is TRBJ2-1, the V gene TRBV2, with 7 bases matching TRBD2. The CDR3 consists of 14 residues. With 4 bases clipped from V and 4 bases from J, the junction kept 4 bases outside the gene matches. From germline, CDR1 is SNHLY and CDR2 FYNNEI. The CDR3 reads CASSAVGLYNEQFF. DNA for the CDR3: TGTGCCAGCAGTGCCGTGGGACTATACAATGAGCAGTTCTTC.

A note on this clone: Other DNA sequences in this specimen translate into the identical CDR3. The chain employs TRBV9 and TRBJ1-1; D might be TRBD1 (5 bases). Trimming shortened V by 0 bases and J by 1 base, and 7 bases separated the two germline ends. The CDR3 contains 14 residues. The germline V gene encodes CDR1 SGDLS and CDR2 YYNGEE. CDR3 residues: CASSVGGENTEAFF. CDR3 nucleotide sequence: TGTGCCAGCAGCGTAGGGGGCGAGAACACTGAAGCTTTCTTT.

This clone was detected a few times. The chain has TRBV27 and TRBJ1-2; no definite D call. Germline V gene data show CDR1 as MNHEY and CDR2 as SMNVEV (reference sequence). The CDR3 contains 14 residues. Trimming shortened V by 2 bases and J by 5 bases, and 12 bases separated the two germline ends. CDR3 amino acids: CASSLNHGGYGYTF. DNA of the CDR3: TGTGCCAGCAGTTTAAACCACGGCGGGTATGGCTACACCTTC.

The chain recombines TRBV5-1 with TRBJ2-7; the D gene is possibly TRBD2 (5 bases). The V end lost 6 bases, the J end lost 0 bases, and 10 bases lay between the germline ends. The CDR3 sequence is 13 residues long. Germline V gene lookup returns CDR1 SGHRS and CDR2 YFSETQ. The CDR3 sequence is CASMGDSSYEQYF. As DNA, the CDR3 is TGCGCCAGCATGGGAGATAGCTCCTACGAGCAGTACTTC.

This chain joins TRBV29-1 and TRBJ2-2; D uncertain. Trimming cost V 4 bases and J 1 base, with 7 bases left between them. The CDR3 length is 13 residues. The germline V gene encodes CDR1 SQVTM and CDR2 ANQGSEA. The CDR3: CSVVQVNTGELFF. The CDR3 bases are TGCAGCGTTGTTCAGGTGAACACCGGGGAGCTGTTTTTT.